This entry concerns a single T cell receptor beta chain. Its target is not known. The data originate from a study of Ad26.COV2.S vaccination and SARS-CoV-2 variants. Study-level information: Donor got 5x10^10 or 1x10^11 viral particles of Ad26.COV2.S.

The data were produced by immunoSEQ multiplex PCR, yet TCRdb's version contains in-frame clones alone and is incomplete. The sample yields some 420,000 clones, approximately 90% seen once. Regarding the study as a whole: Comparability of non-spike TCR breadth was observed across vaccine and placebo recipients. Total responses of T cells may have been underestimated by the analyses of TCR breadth and depth. In vaccinated individuals, spike-specific CD8+ and CD4+ T cell responses reportedly displayed substantial breadth.

As for treatment: some 19 received Ad26.COV2.S at low or high dose, single or two shots; five or six received placebo; per-sample allocation not given. Sampling was done on day 63 after the first vaccine or placebo injection. The germline V gene encodes CDR1 MNHNS and CDR2 SASEGT. The CDR3 covers 17 residues. Trimming removed 2 bases at V and 7 bases at J, with 18 bases between. The sample in question was peripheral blood, obtained in a trial of Ad26.COV2.S vaccine versus placebo. The chain carries TRBV6-1 and TRBJ1-6; D possibly corresponds to TRBD1 (6 bases). The origin of this receptor is a person between 18 and 65 years old who received the Ad26.COV2.S COVID-19 vaccine or a placebo. For the CDR3, the DNA is TGTGCCAGCAGTGAAATCGGGGGGCGTCAGGGGAATTCACCCCTCCACTTT. Translation: CASSEIGGRQGNSPLHF.